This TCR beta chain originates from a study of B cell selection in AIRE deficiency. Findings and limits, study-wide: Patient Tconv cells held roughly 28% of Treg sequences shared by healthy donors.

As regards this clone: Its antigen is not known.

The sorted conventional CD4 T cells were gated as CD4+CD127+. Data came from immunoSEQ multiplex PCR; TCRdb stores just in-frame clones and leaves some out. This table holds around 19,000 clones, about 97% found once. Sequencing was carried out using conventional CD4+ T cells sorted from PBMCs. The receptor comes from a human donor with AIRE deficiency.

The CDR3 coding sequence is TGTGCCAGCAGCCCCGCCGGGACGGCGTTTCTAGCCAAAAACATTCAGTACTTC. Translated, it gives CASSPAGTAFLAKNIQYF. The chain joins TRBV11-2 to TRBJ2-4; D assignment may be TRBD1 or TRBD2 (5 bases each). V was pared by 5 bases and J by 0 bases, with 20 bases between. The V gene's germline CDR1 is SGHAT and CDR2 FQNNGV. The CDR3 has 18 residues.